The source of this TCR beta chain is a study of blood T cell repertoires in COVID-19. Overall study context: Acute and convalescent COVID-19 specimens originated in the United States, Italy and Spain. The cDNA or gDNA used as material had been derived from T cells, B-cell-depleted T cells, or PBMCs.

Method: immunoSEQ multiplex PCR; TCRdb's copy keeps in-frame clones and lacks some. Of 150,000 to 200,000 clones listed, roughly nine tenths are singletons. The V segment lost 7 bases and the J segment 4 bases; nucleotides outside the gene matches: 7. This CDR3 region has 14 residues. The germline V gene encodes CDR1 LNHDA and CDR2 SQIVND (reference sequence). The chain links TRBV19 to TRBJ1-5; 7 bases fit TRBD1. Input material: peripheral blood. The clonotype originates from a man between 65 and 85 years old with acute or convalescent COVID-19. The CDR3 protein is CASKAGGKNQPQHF. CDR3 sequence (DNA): TGTGCCAGTAAGGCAGGGGGGAAAAATCAGCCCCAGCATTTT.